The 31 T cell receptor beta chains below all came from one sample that was sequenced in a study of identical twins. TCRdb passed the 5' RACE reads through MiXCR, listing each CDR3 protein once. The sample carries some 660,000 distinct CDR3 sequences, 8.5% to 9% recorded once. This same sample was also part of a study on yellow fever vaccine responses in identical twins.

The sequenced sample was PBMCs. These receptors were taken from a woman under 30 in good health.

The chain couples TRBV28 to TRBJ2-3; TRBD2 matches at 12 bases. The CDR3 length is 17 residues. Germline V gene lookup returns CDR1 MDHEN and CDR2 SYDVKM. J gave up 0 bases and V 4 bases, and 5 bases lay outside the gene matches. CDR3 sequence reads: CASSSIGLAGSTDTQYF. The CDR3, as DNA: TGTGCCAGCAGTTCGATCGGACTAGCGGGAAGCACAGATACGCAGTATTTT.

This clonotype was detected only a few times. The rearrangement uses TRBV27 and TRBJ1-4; unclear D gene. V lost 2 bases, J lost 0 bases, and 10 bases lay in between. Germline-derived CDR1 and CDR2 are MNHEY and SMNVEV (reference sequence). The CDR3 extends over 16 amino acids. This chain's CDR3 is CASSLGPHTTNEKLFF. CDR3 in DNA: TGTGCCAGCAGTTTAGGACCCCACACAACTAATGAAAAACTGTTTTTT.

Worth noting for this clonotype: One end of the junction is discordant with germline, which a read error may explain. This chain connects TRBV6-4 to TRBJ2-1, with 14 bases identical to TRBD2. Germline loops: CDR1 MRHNA, CDR2 SNTAGT. The CDR3 length is 13 residues. In nucleotides, the CDR3 is TGTGCCAGCAGGACTAGCGGGAGGGATGAGCCGTTCTTC. Translated: CASRTSGRDEPFF.

This clonotype has a handful of counts. The rearrangement links TRBV20-1 to TRBJ2-5; the D is unclear. Germline values: CDR1 DFQATT, CDR2 SNEGSKA (reference sequence). This CDR3 contains 13 residues. V dropped 5 bases and J dropped 2 bases, with 12 bases sitting between them. CDR3 DNA sequence: TGCAGTGCTTCCTACCCGGATCAAGAGACCCAGTACTTC. Amino acid sequence: CSASYPDQETQYF.

The chain joins TRBV6-6 to TRBJ2-3, with 7 bases aligning to TRBD1. V was pared by 8 bases and J by 4 bases, with 6 bases of the junction left unmatched. Per the germline V gene, CDR1 is MNHNY and CDR2 is SVGAGI (reference sequence). This CDR3 comprises 13 residues. CDR3: CASLGQEPDTQYF. CDR3 nucleotides: TGTGCCAGCCTCGGACAGGAGCCAGATACGCAGTATTTT.

This clonotype has ten or more counts. The chain combines TRBV28 with TRBJ2-1; the match to TRBD2 covers 10 bases. The CDR3 runs 14 residues. CDR1 and CDR2 from the germline V gene are MDHEN and SYDVKM. V was clipped by 7 bases and J by 9 bases; unmatched bases: 9. For the CDR3, the DNA is TGTGCCAGCATAAGAAGCGGGGGGGTAGCTGAGCAGTTCTTC. This codes for CASIRSGGVAEQFF.

At least ten counts were recorded for this clonotype. The chain uses TRBV7-9 and TRBJ2-5; 7 bases line up with TRBD1. Looked up from germline, CDR1 is SEHNR and CDR2 is FQNEAQ (reference sequence). V trimming: 3 bases; J trimming: 5 bases; junction bases outside the gene matches: 3. This CDR3 has 13 amino acids. The CDR3 nucleotides are TGTGCCAGCAGCTTCACAGGGGAGGAGACCCAGTACTTC. Amino acid sequence: CASSFTGEETQYF.

This clonotype was seen only a few times. V is TRBV4-2 and J is TRBJ2-1, with TRBD2 matching over 9 bases. The ends lost 0 bases at V and 8 bases at J; junction bases unmatched: 29. This CDR3 is built from 23 residues. The germline gives CDR1 LGHNA, CDR2 YNFKEQ. The DNA of the CDR3 is TGTGCCAGCAGCCAAGACCGGCCAAGAATAGCGGGGGTACAAACCTGGGGAATCGATGAGCAGTTCTTC. It is translated as CASSQDRPRIAGVQTWGIDEQFF.

This clonotype was seen a handful of times. The germline gene is not matched at one end of the junction; a read error may be the cause. The chain combines TRBV7-7 with TRBJ2-5; the D gene is possibly TRBD1 (6 bases). This CDR3 is built from 15 residues. The germline V gene has CDR1 SSHAT and CDR2 FNYEAQ (reference sequence). The CDR3 sequence is CASSPRTEKQETQYF. Written as DNA, the CDR3 is TGTGCTAGCAGCCCGCGGACAGAGAAACAAGAGACCCAGTACTTC.

The chain uses TRBV20-1 and TRBJ2-1, with 12 bases identical to TRBD2. Germline V gene lookup returns CDR1 DFQATT and CDR2 SNEGSKA (reference sequence). The CDR3 covers 18 residues. The V segment lost 0 bases and the J segment 3 bases; nucleotides outside the gene matches: 9. Here the CDR3 DNA reads TGCAGTGCTAGAGATCTCCTTCGACTAGCGGGGGACTACAATGAGCAGTTCTTC. Encoded protein: CSARDLLRLAGDYNEQFF.

This clonotype was counted between two and nine times. The chain links TRBV10-2 to TRBJ2-7, with D possibly TRBD1 on 6 matching bases. CDR1 and CDR2 (germline): WSHSY, SAAADI. The CDR3 length is 12 residues. V was clipped by 4 bases and J by 5 bases, with 9 bases between them. The CDR3 spells CASSGNRDEQYF. DNA for the CDR3: TGCGCCAGCAGTGGAAACAGGGACGAGCAGTACTTC.

This clonotype was counted ten times or more. The V and J genes are TRBV5-1 and TRBJ2-2; TRBD1 matches at 7 bases. Losses at the gene ends were 4 bases for V and 5 bases for J; bases not matched to a gene: 5. CDR1 SGHRS and CDR2 YFSETQ come from the germline V gene. The CDR3 is 14 residues long. The CDR3 spells CASSVGTATGELFF. The CDR3 DNA is TGCGCCAGCAGCGTCGGGACAGCTACCGGGGAGCTGTTTTTT. Supplemented by reference TRBV5-1 and TRBJ2-2, the full variable domain reads KAGVTQTPRYLIKTRGQQVTLSCSPISGHRSVSWYQQTPGQGLQFLFEYFSETQRNKGNFPGRFSGRQFSNSRSEMNVSTLELGDSALYLCASSVGTATGELFFGEGSRLTVL.

This clonotype was observed at least ten times. The V and J genes are TRBV10-3 and TRBJ2-3; perhaps TRBD1 as D (5 bases). Trimming cost V 3 bases and J 0 bases, with 10 bases left between them. This CDR3 is built from 15 residues. Germline CDR1 is ENHRY and CDR2 is SYGVKD. The CDR3 here is CAISEARQSTDTQYF. CDR3 DNA: TGTGCCATCAGTGAAGCCAGACAGAGCACAGATACGCAGTATTTT.

The chain couples TRBV6-5 to TRBJ1-5; D ambiguous. Germline lookup yields CDR1 MNHEY and CDR2 SVGAGI. V was trimmed by 2 bases and J by 4 bases, leaving 15 bases between them. This CDR3 is 16 amino acids long. The chain's CDR3 is CASSYIPGSMNQPQHF. CDR3 DNA sequence: TGTGCCAGCAGTTACATACCGGGATCAATGAATCAGCCCCAGCATTTT.

This clonotype was seen a few times. The chain employs TRBV20-1 and TRBJ1-2; D not resolved. Germline lookup yields CDR1 DFQATT and CDR2 SNEGSKA (reference sequence). Between the trimmed V and J ends, which lost 1 base and 3 bases, there was a span of 9 bases. This CDR3 is built from 13 residues. The CDR3 DNA is TGCAGTGCTAGAGCCGCAGGCGACTATGGCTACACCTTC. Translated, it gives CSARAAGDYGYTF.

This clonotype was counted at least ten times. This CDR3 is CASSLGPDKNTGELFF. CDR3 DNA: TGTGCCAGCAGCCTTGGTCCGGACAAGAACACCGGGGAGCTGTTTTTT. The rearrangement uses TRBV7-3 and TRBJ2-2; the D gene is possibly TRBD1 (5 bases). The CDR3 contains 16 residues. The germline V and J ends were trimmed by 5 bases and 1 base, with 14 bases remaining between them. Germline V gene data show CDR1 as SGHTA and CDR2 as FQGTGA.

V usage is TRBV27 and J usage is TRBJ2-5; D might be TRBD1 (6 bases). V was cut by 2 bases and J by 0 bases, with 13 bases left in between. Looked up from germline, CDR1 is MNHEY and CDR2 is SMNVEV (reference sequence). The CDR3 is made up of 16 amino acids. The CDR3 protein is CASSLRQGPDQETQYF. DNA for the CDR3: TGTGCCAGCAGTTTAAGGCAGGGGCCCGACCAAGAGACCCAGTACTTC.

This clonotype was seen at least ten times. This chain joins TRBV7-9 and TRBJ2-3; possibly TRBD2 for D (6 bases). There are 15 residues in the CDR3. V was clipped by 2 bases and J by 2 bases, with 11 bases between them. Looked up from germline, CDR1 is SEHNR and CDR2 is FQNEAQ (reference sequence). The DNA of the CDR3 is TGTGCCAGCAGCTTAAAGCGGGCCCACACAGATACGCAGTATTTT. Translating it yields CASSLKRAHTDTQYF.

This clonotype came up many times. The chain joins TRBV28 to TRBJ2-1, with D perhaps TRBD1 (5 bases). CDR1 MDHEN and CDR2 SYDVKM come from the germline V gene. CDR3 length: 13 amino acids. Trimming cost V 5 bases and J 9 bases, with 14 bases left between them. CDR3 DNA: TGTGCCAGCAGTCTAGACAGTCTAGGTGAGCAGTTCTTC. It encodes CASSLDSLGEQFF. Looking up the rest from reference TRBV28 and TRBJ2-1 gives the full variable domain: DVKVTQSSRYLVKRTGEKVFLECVQDMDHENMFWYRQDPGLGLRLIYFSYDVKMKEKGDIPEGYSVSREKKERFSLILESASTNQTSMYLCASSLDSLGEQFFGPGTRLTVL.

The chain employs TRBV10-2 and TRBJ2-3, with 15 positions matching TRBD2. V dropped 4 bases and J dropped 0; count of bases not matched to a gene: 2. CDR3 size: 17 residues. The germline CDR1 and CDR2 sequences are WSHSY and SAAADI. The CDR3 DNA follows: TGCGCCAGCAGTGGGACTAGCGGGAGGGCGAGCACAGATACGCAGTATTTT. Protein product: CASSGTSGRASTDTQYF.

The chain is built from TRBV4-3 and TRBJ1-4; D call uncertain. Germline loops: CDR1 LGHNA, CDR2 YSLEER. CDR3 length equals 13 residues. Trimming stripped 4 bases from V and 7 bases from J, with 10 bases between. CDR3 nucleotide sequence: TGCGCCAGCAGCCGCCTAGATGGTGAAAAACTGTTTTTT. Residues: CASSRLDGEKLFF.

This clonotype was counted at least ten times. In DNA, the CDR3 is TGTGCCAGCAGCTGGGCGACTAGCACAGATACGCAGTATTTT. Translation gives CASSWATSTDTQYF. The chain couples TRBV5-6 to TRBJ2-3, with D hard to call. Germline values: CDR1 SGHDT, CDR2 YYEEEE. The V and J ends lost 3 bases and 0 bases respectively, with 8 bases between them. The CDR3 is 14 residues long.

The CDR3 sequence is CASSPPSRGMTGELFF. The DNA of the CDR3 is TGTGCCAGCAGCCCCCCTAGTCGCGGGATGACCGGGGAGCTGTTTTTT. The rearrangement links TRBV7-9 to TRBJ2-2; TRBD2 is a possible D gene (6 bases). Trimming cost V 5 bases and J 5 bases, with 18 bases left between them. In germline, CDR1 is SEHNR, CDR2 FQNEAQ (reference sequence). CDR3 length: 16 residues.

This clonotype has more than one count but fewer than ten. This chain joins TRBV20-1 and TRBJ2-7, with 15 bases matching TRBD2. V was clipped by 6 bases and J by 7 bases; unmatched bases: 10. The germline gives CDR1 DFQATT, CDR2 SNEGSKA (reference sequence). The CDR3 has 15 amino acids. In DNA form, the CDR3 reads TGCAGTGCCCAAAGAGGGACTAGCGGGGGGAAGGAGCAGTACTTC. This translates into CSAQRGTSGGKEQYF.

This clonotype was counted between two and nine times. The chain has TRBV7-8 and TRBJ2-7, with 9 bases identical to TRBD1. This CDR3 has 14 residues. Trimming took 5 bases from V and 5 from J; bases not matched to a gene: 7. Germline-derived CDR1 and CDR2 are SGHVS and FQNEAQ. For the CDR3, the DNA is TGTGCCAGCAGCATTTGGACAGGGGAGAACGAGCAGTACTTC. This codes for CASSIWTGENEQYF.

The chain couples TRBV7-3 to TRBJ2-1; D perhaps matches TRBD1 (7 bases). Trimming shortened V by 5 bases and J by 3 bases, and 14 bases separated the two germline ends. This CDR3 spans 15 amino acids. The V gene's germline CDR1 is SGHTA and CDR2 FQGTGA. The CDR3 sequence is CASSLEGTDYNEQFF. The DNA for the CDR3 is TGTGCCAGCAGCCTGGAGGGGACAGACTACAATGAGCAGTTCTTC. Supplemented by reference TRBV7-3 and TRBJ2-1, the full variable domain reads GAGVSQTPSNKVTEKGKYVELRCDPISGHTALYWYRQSLGQGPEFLIYFQGTGAADDSGLPNDRFFAVRPEGSVSTLKIQRTERGDSAVYLCASSLEGTDYNEQFFGPGTRLTVL.

This clonotype was detected only a few times. The rearrangement links TRBV20-1 to TRBJ2-7; 7 bases line up with TRBD1. CDR3 size: 15 residues. Trimming removed 5 bases from V and 2 bases from J; junction bases left unmatched: 12. Germline assignment: CDR1 DFQATT and CDR2 SNEGSKA (reference sequence). CDR3 bases: TGCAGTGCTGACGGGGACAGCGTCCACGCCTACGAGCAGTACTTC. Protein product: CSADGDSVHAYEQYF.

The chain uses TRBV19 and TRBJ2-1, with D uncertain. The CDR3 spans 11 residues. Germline V gene data show CDR1 as LNHDA and CDR2 as SQIVND (reference sequence). V was trimmed by 1 base and J by 12 bases, leaving 7 bases between them. The CDR3 loop reads CASSIGERQFF. The DNA for the CDR3 is TGTGCCAGTAGTATAGGCGAAAGGCAGTTCTTC.

The chain is built from TRBV11-2 and TRBJ2-1; 9 bases line up with TRBD2. J lost 9 bases, V lost 3 bases, and 9 bases had no gene match. The CDR3 contains 15 residues. In germline, CDR1 is SGHAT, CDR2 FQNNGV. CDR3 bases: TGTGCCAGCAGCTTTACCGGGACTAGCCTTACTGAGCAGTTCTTC. This sequence encodes CASSFTGTSLTEQFF.

The sample holds a few counts of this clonotype. This CDR3 is CAIRSTGDYEQYF. In DNA form, the CDR3 reads TGTGCCATCAGGAGTACAGGAGACTACGAGCAGTACTTC. The V call is TRBV10-3, the J call TRBJ2-7; TRBD1 might be the D (5 bases). This CDR3 is built from 13 residues. V was pared by 6 bases and J by 3 bases, with 12 bases between. Germline values: CDR1 ENHRY, CDR2 SYGVKD.

At least ten counts were recorded for this clonotype. V usage is TRBV4-3 and J usage is TRBJ2-7, with a tentative D call TRBD2 (5 bases). The CDR3 contains 14 residues. V was trimmed by 0 bases and J by 4 bases, leaving 10 bases between them. Germline values: CDR1 LGHNA, CDR2 YSLEER. The CDR3 region has the DNA TGCGCCAGCAGCCAAGATTTGGAGGCTTACGAGCAGTACTTC. Its translation: CASSQDLEAYEQYF.